This entry is about one T cell receptor (beta chain). Its antigen is as yet unknown. The data belong to a study of T cells in Graves' hyperthyroidism and ophthalmopathy. Across the whole study: Any treatment followed the collection of peripheral blood at initial diagnosis. Study results and caveats: By a 13 V-J model, ophthalmopathy was set apart from stable hyperthyroidism.

Patients with uncontrolled infections, other autoimmune diseases, pregnancy or lactation were excluded. The sample, blood from the first hyperthyroidism diagnosis, precedes any ophthalmopathy symptoms. Amplification targeted TCR beta CDR3 regions from RNA transcripts. Researchers ran a first-round RT-PCR on the TCR CDR3 using the HTBI primer set. A single record per CDR3 protein comes from TCRdb applying MiXCR to the multiplex PCR reads. The sample holds about 290,000 distinct CDR3 sequences, more than 10% seen once. The CDR3 extends over 15 amino acids. V shed 3 bases and J shed 5 bases, with 15 bases lying between them. The germline CDR1 and CDR2 sequences are MNHEY and SMNVEV (reference sequence).

Sequenced sample: blood. This chain links TRBV27 with TRBJ2-3; D may be TRBD1 (6 bases). The TCR was taken from a woman aged 25 to 45 with Graves' hyperthyroidism that later progressed to Graves' ophthalmopathy. The CDR3 DNA follows: TGTGCCAGCAGTTTCCGCTGGGGGCCTGTAGATACGCAGTATTTT. Amino acid sequence: CASSFRWGPVDTQYF.